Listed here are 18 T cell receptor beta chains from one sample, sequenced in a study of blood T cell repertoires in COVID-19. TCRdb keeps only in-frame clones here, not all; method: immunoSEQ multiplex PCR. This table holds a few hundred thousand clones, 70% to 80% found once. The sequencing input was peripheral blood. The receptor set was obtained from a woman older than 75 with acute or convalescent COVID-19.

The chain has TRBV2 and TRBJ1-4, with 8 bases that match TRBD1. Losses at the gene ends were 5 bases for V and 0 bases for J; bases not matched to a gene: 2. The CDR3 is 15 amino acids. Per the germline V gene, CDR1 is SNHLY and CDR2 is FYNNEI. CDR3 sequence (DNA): TGTGCCAGCAGTATACAGGGGGCAACTAATGAAAAACTGTTTTTT. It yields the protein CASSIQGATNEKLFF.

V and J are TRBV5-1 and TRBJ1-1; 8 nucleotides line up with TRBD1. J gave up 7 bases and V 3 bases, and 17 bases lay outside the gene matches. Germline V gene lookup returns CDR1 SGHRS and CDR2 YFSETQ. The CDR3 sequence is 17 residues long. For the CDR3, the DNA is TGCGCCAGCAGCTGGAAAACTGTCGGGACAGGACCTTATGAAGCTTTCTTT. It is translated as CASSWKTVGTGPYEAFF.

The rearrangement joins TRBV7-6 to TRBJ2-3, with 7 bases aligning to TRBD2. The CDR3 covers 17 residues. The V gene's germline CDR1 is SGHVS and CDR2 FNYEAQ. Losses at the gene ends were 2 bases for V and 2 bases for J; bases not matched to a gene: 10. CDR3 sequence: CASSLRRSGESTDTQYF. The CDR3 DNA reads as TGTGCCAGCAGCTTAAGGAGGAGCGGGGAGTCCACAGATACGCAGTATTTT.

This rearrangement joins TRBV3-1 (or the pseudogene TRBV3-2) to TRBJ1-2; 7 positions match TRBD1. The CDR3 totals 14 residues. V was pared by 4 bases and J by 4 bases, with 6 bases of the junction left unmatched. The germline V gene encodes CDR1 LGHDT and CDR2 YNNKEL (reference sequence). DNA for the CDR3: TGTGCCAGCAGCCGTGGGACAGACTTCTATGGCTACACCTTC. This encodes CASSRGTDFYGYTF.

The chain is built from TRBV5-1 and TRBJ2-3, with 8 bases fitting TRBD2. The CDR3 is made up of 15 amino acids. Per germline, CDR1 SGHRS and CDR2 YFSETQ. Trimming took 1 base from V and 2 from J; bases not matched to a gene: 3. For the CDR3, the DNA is TGCGCCAGCAGCTTGATTAGCGGGATCACAGATACGCAGTATTTT. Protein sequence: CASSLISGITDTQYF.

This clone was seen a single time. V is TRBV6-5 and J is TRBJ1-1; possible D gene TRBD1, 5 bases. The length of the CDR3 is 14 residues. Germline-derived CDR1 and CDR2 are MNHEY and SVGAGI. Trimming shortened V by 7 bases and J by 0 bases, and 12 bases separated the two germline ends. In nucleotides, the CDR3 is TGTGCCAGCACCGCAGGGTCCGTGAACACTGAAGCTTTCTTT. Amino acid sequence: CASTAGSVNTEAFF.

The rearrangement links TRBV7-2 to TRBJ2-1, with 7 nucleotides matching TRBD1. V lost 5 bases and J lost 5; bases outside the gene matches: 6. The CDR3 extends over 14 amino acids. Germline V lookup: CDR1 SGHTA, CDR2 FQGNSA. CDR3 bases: TGTGCCAGCAGCCCGGGACAGAACCACAATGAGCAGTTCTTC. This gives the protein CASSPGQNHNEQFF.

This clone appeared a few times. For the CDR3, the DNA is TGTGCCAGTAGTATCGGGGCTAGCGGGGGAGCTTACGAGCAGTACTTC. Residues: CASSIGASGGAYEQYF. The V and J genes are TRBV19 and TRBJ2-7, with TRBD2 matching over 10 bases. The CDR3 extends over 16 amino acids. Germline V CDR1 and CDR2: LNHDA, SQIVND (reference sequence). J lost 4 bases, V lost 3 bases, and 9 bases had no gene match.

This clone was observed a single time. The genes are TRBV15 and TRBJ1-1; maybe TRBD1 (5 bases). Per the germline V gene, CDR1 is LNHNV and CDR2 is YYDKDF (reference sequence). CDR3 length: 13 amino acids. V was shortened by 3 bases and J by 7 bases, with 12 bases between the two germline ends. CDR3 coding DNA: TGTGCCACCAGCAGGGGATTGCAGGGTGAAGCTTTCTTT. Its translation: CATSRGLQGEAFF.

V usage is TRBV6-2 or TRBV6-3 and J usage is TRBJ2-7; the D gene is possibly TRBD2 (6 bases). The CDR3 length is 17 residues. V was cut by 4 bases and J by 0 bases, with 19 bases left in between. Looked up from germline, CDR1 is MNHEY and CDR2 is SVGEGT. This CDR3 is CASSSQNAGHYSYEQYF. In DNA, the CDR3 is TGTGCCAGCAGTTCCCAGAATGCGGGGCACTACTCCTACGAGCAGTACTTC.

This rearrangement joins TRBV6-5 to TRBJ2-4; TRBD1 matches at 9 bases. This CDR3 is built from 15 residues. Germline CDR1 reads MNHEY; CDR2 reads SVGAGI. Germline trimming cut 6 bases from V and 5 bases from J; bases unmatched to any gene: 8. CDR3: CASSGKWTGENIQYF. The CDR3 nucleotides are TGTGCCAGCAGCGGGAAGTGGACAGGGGAAAACATTCAGTACTTC.

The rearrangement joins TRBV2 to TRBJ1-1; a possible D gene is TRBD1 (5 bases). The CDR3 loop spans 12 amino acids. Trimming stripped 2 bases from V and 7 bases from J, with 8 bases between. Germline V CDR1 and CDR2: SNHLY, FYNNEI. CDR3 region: CASSEQGGEAFF. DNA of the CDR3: TGTGCCAGCAGTGAACAGGGTGGTGAAGCTTTCTTT.

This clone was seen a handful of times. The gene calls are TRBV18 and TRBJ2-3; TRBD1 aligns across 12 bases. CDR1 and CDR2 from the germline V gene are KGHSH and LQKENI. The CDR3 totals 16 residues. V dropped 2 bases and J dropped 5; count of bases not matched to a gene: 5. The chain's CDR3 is CASSPSGTGGRDTQYF. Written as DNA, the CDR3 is TGTGCCAGCTCACCATCGGGGACAGGGGGCAGAGATACGCAGTATTTT.

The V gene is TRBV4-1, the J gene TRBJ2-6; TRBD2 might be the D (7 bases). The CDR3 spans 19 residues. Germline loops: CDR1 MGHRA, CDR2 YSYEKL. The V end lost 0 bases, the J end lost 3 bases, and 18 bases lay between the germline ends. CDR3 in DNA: TGCGCCAGCAGCCAAGATCTAGTGGGGGGGGCGCTTGGGGCCAACGTCCTGACTTTC. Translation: CASSQDLVGGALGANVLTF.

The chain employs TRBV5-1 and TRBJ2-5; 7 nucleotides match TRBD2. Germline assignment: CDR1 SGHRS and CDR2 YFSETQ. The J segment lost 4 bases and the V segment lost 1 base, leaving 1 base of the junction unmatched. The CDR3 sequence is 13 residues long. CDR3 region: CASSLTSAETQYF. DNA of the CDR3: TGCGCCAGCAGCTTGACTAGCGCAGAGACCCAGTACTTC.

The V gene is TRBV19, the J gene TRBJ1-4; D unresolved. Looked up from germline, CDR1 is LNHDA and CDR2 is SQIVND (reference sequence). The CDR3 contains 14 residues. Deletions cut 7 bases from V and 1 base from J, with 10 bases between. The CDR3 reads CASNTGRTNEKLFF. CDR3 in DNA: TGTGCCAGTAATACGGGAAGAACTAATGAAAAACTGTTTTTT.

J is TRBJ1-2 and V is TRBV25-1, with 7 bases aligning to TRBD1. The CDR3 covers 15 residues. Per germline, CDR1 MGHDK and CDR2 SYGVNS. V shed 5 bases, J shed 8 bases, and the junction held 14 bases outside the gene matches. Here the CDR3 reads CASSLGRGTVRGYTF. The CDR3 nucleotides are TGTGCCAGCAGTTTAGGAAGAGGGACAGTCCGGGGCTACACCTTC.

The CDR3 DNA is TGCAGCGTTGGGCCGACAACTAACTATGGCTACACCTTC. It specifies CSVGPTTNYGYTF. The V call is TRBV29-1, the J call TRBJ1-2, with D hard to call. The length of the CDR3 is 13 residues. Trimming took 4 bases from V and 0 from J, leaving 9 bases between them. CDR1 and CDR2 from the germline V gene are SQVTM and ANQGSEA.